The rows below give T cell receptor beta chains drawn from one sample of a study of PD-1 blockade in classical Hodgkin lymphoma. Generated by immunoSEQ multiplex PCR, the TCRdb table keeps only in-frame clones and is missing some. The sample lists 43,000 or so clones, about three quarters occurring once. This sample comprised peripheral blood mononuclear cells (PBMCs), obtained at baseline. Receptors originate from a human donor with classical Hodgkin lymphoma. CDR3s include the opening cysteine and the closing phenylalanine or tryptophan. The order of the fields is J gene, V gene, clone size, D gene, CDR3 protein, CDR3 DNA. D genes are given only for firm matches. For some rows the clone size is stated as once, few or many, or as a class when expanded; others skip it.

TRBJ2-7 | TRBV28 | . | . | CASIRSGRTYEQYF | TGTGCCAGCATAAGGTCAGGACGGACCTACGAGCAGTACTTC
TRBJ2-1 | TRBV11-3 | few | . | CASSLDPPNEQFF | TGTGCCAGCAGCTTAGATCCCCCCAATGAGCAGTTCTTC
TRBJ2-1 | TRBV4-2 | few | TRBD2 | CASSQGGGTSTNEQFF | TGTGCCAGCAGCCAAGGCGGCGGGACTAGCACCAATGAGCAGTTCTTC
TRBJ1-1 | TRBV27 | . | . | CASIKWGVNTEAFF | TGTGCCAGCATAAAGTGGGGGGTGAACACTGAAGCTTTCTTT
TRBJ1-5 | TRBV28 | once | . | CASSFSSRGGNQPQHF | TGTGCCAGCAGTTTTTCAAGTAGAGGGGGGAATCAGCCCCAGCATTTT
TRBJ1-6 | TRBV14 | few | . | CASSQEWGYNSPLHF | TGTGCCAGCAGCCAAGAATGGGGCTATAATTCACCCCTCCACTTT
TRBJ2-5 | TRBV30 | . | . | CAWSVGVALETQYF | TGTGCCTGGAGTGTAGGTGTCGCCCTAGAGACCCAGTACTTC
TRBJ1-5 | TRBV30 | . | TRBD1 | CAWSVSRTGGAYSNQPQHF | TGTGCCTGGAGTGTATCCCGGACAGGGGGCGCCTATAGCAATCAGCCCCAGCATTTT
TRBJ1-1 | TRBV6-1 | . | TRBD1 | CASSEEGTGVNTEAFF | TGTGCCAGCAGTGAAGAAGGGACAGGGGTGAATACTGAAGCTTTCTTT
TRBJ1-1 | TRBV2 | . | . | CASRPQGFTEAFF | TGTGCCAGCAGACCACAGGGATTCACTGAAGCTTTCTTT
TRBJ1-5 | TRBV19 | . | . | CASSIDLGRQYQPQHF | TGTGCCAGTAGTATAGATTTAGGCAGGCAATATCAGCCCCAGCATTTT
TRBJ2-7 | TRBV10-3 | . | . | CAIASPTYEQYF | TGTGCCATCGCGAGCCCTACCTACGAGCAGTACTTC
TRBJ2-2 | TRBV19 | . | . | CASSSPGGPNTGELFF | TGTGCCAGTAGCTCACCCGGGGGTCCCAACACCGGGGAGCTGTTTTTT
TRBJ2-3 | TRBV10-3 | . | TRBD1 | CAISETTGTGGTDTQYF | TGTGCCATCAGTGAGACGACCGGGACAGGAGGCACAGATACGCAGTATTTT
TRBJ2-7 | TRBV11-3 | . | . | CASSMAGYEQYF | TGTGCCAGCAGCATGGCAGGGTACGAGCAGTACTTC
TRBJ1-5 | TRBV28 | few | . | CASSSSGPNQPQHF | TGTGCCAGCAGTTCCTCAGGGCCAAATCAGCCCCAGCATTTT
TRBJ2-5 | TRBV9 | . | TRBD2 | CASSLLREAGVETQYF | TGTGCCAGCAGCCTCCTTAGGGAGGCGGGGGTTGAGACCCAGTACTTC
TRBJ2-7 | TRBV5-1 | few | TRBD1 | CASSHTGGASYEQYF | TGCGCCAGCAGCCACACAGGGGGCGCATCCTACGAGCAGTACTTC
TRBJ1-2 | TRBV28 | medium-sized | . | CASIPSIADGYTF | TGTGCCAGTATACCGAGTATTGCGGATGGCTACACCTTC
TRBJ1-1 | TRBV20-1 | . | TRBD1 | CRAVQGTEAFF | TGCAGGGCGGTACAGGGGACTGAAGCTTTCTTT
TRBJ2-1 | TRBV6-1 | . | TRBD2 | CASSEVVGLAVNEQFF | TGTGCCAGCAGTGAAGTTGTAGGACTAGCGGTGAATGAGCAGTTCTTC
TRBJ1-3 | TRBV7-2 | few | . | CASSLGVLSGNTIYF | TGTGCCAGCAGCTTAGGGGTACTCTCTGGAAACACCATATATTTT
TRBJ1-1 | TRBV5-1 | . | . | CASSLGVGSNTEAFF | TGCGCCAGCAGCCTGGGGGTAGGGTCGAACACTGAAGCTTTCTTT
TRBJ2-2 | TRBV2 | . | . | CASSDAQGNTGELFF | TGTGCCAGCAGTGACGCCCAGGGTAACACCGGGGAGCTGTTTTTT
TRBJ1-2 | TRBV9 | once | . | CASSSGQLNYGYTF | TGTGCCAGCAGCTCCGGACAGCTCAACTATGGCTACACCTTC
TRBJ2-6 | TRBV6-1 | . | . | CASSDNLYGANVLTF | TGTGCCAGCAGCGACAACCTCTATGGGGCCAACGTCCTGACTTTC
TRBJ2-3 | TRBV27 | . | . | CASGGASTDTQYF | TGTGCCAGTGGAGGGGCTAGCACAGATACGCAGTATTTT
TRBJ2-6 | TRBV5-4 | . | . | CASSAGAGANVLTF | TGTGCCAGCAGTGCAGGGGCTGGGGCCAACGTCCTGACTTTC
TRBJ1-2 | TRBV5-1 | . | . | CASSNDQGPYGYTF | TGCGCCAGCAGCAACGACCAGGGACCCTATGGCTACACCTTC
TRBJ1-1 | TRBV5-1 | few | TRBD1 | CASSSGGWTGAEAFF | TGCGCCAGCAGCTCCGGCGGGTGGACAGGGGCTGAAGCTTTCTTT
TRBJ2-1 | TRBV4-1 | few | . | CASSQVGASYNEQFF | TGCGCCAGCAGCCAAGTGGGGGCCTCCTACAATGAGCAGTTCTTC
TRBJ2-2 | TRBV5-1 | . | . | CASSSLPTGELFF | TGCGCCAGCAGCTCTCTACCGACCGGGGAGCTGTTTTTT
TRBJ1-6 | TRBV6-1 | . | TRBD1 | CASSLDRGLSPLHF | TGTGCCAGCAGTCTTGACAGGGGTCTTTCACCCCTCCACTTT
TRBJ2-3 | TRBV5-5 | . | TRBD1 | CASSSPEQGIVDTQYF | TGTGCCAGCAGCTCGCCTGAACAGGGGATAGTGGATACGCAGTATTTT
TRBJ2-7 | TRBV28 | . | TRBD1 | CASTPGQPPYEQYF | TGTGCCAGCACTCCGGGACAGCCTCCCTACGAGCAGTACTTC
TRBJ1-2 | TRBV27 | few | . | CASSLLAGGGYTF | TGTGCCAGCAGTTTGCTGGCGGGGGGCGGCTACACCTTC
TRBJ2-5 | TRBV4-2 | . | . | CASSQELQGGPSFETQYF | TGTGCCAGCAGCCAAGAATTGCAGGGGGGGCCCTCGTTTGAGACCCAGTACTTC
TRBJ2-1 | TRBV4-2 | . | . | CASSQVDGSLGEQFF | TGTGCCAGCAGCCAAGTCGACGGGAGCCTTGGTGAGCAGTTCTTC
TRBJ2-7 | TRBV5-1 | . | TRBD2 | CASHSAGGGGYEQYF | TGCGCCAGCCACTCGGCGGGAGGGGGCGGGTACGAGCAGTACTTC
TRBJ1-2 | TRBV5-1 | . | . | CASNEGGAANYGYTF | TGCGCCAGCAACGAGGGGGGCGCAGCTAACTATGGCTACACCTTC
TRBJ2-7 | TRBV21-1 | . | . | CASSDHRGTPREQYF | TGTGCCAGCAGCGACCACAGGGGTACGCCTCGCGAGCAGTACTTC
TRBJ1-3 | TRBV18 | . | . | CASSAGEVSGNTIYF | TGTGCCAGCTCGGCCGGGGAAGTCTCTGGAAACACCATATATTTT
TRBJ2-7 | TRBV30 | . | . | CAWSADGAYEQYF | TGTGCCTGGAGTGCGGACGGAGCCTACGAGCAGTACTTC
TRBJ1-2 | TRBV30 | . | . | CAWMGGQNYGYTF | TGTGCCTGGATGGGAGGACAGAACTATGGCTACACCTTC
TRBJ1-4 | TRBV7-9 | many | . | CATGSTAARREKLFF | TGTGCCACAGGATCGACAGCAGCCCGTAGGGAAAAACTGTTTTTT
TRBJ2-7 | TRBV5-1 | . | . | CASSFGGTGSYEQYF | TGCGCCAGCAGCTTTGGAGGGACGGGATCCTACGAGCAGTACTTC
TRBJ1-1 | TRBV7-9 | . | . | CASSPGSPEKAFF | TGTGCCAGCAGCCCGGGGTCCCCGGAGAAAGCTTTCTTT
TRBJ2-5 | TRBV7-6 | once | . | CASSLGGGARETQYF | TGTGCCAGCAGCTTAGGAGGGGGGGCGCGAGAGACCCAGTACTTC
TRBJ1-2 | TRBV6-5 | . | . | CASRPGHSYGYTF | TGTGCCAGCAGGCCGGGACATTCCTATGGCTACACCTTC
TRBJ2-1 | TRBV5-1 | . | . | CASSLTGIGTYNEQFF | TGCGCCAGCAGCTTGACGGGAATAGGTACCTACAATGAGCAGTTCTTC
TRBJ1-1 | TRBV7-3 | . | . | CASSLETGNTEAFF | TGTGCCAGCAGCTTAGAGACGGGGAACACTGAAGCTTTCTTT
TRBJ2-7 | TRBV9 | . | . | CASSPQGVTEQYF | TGTGCCAGCAGCCCCCAGGGCGTTACGGAGCAGTACTTC
TRBJ1-1 | TRBV5-4 | . | . | CASSLAGMNTEAFF | TGTGCCAGCAGCTTGGCAGGGATGAACACTGAAGCTTTCTTT
TRBJ1-5 | TRBV2 | few | . | CASTPAGTEYQPQHF | TGTGCCAGCACTCCCGCGGGGACCGAGTATCAGCCCCAGCATTTT
TRBJ1-1 | TRBV7-9 | . | . | CASSLMGEMNTEAFF | TGTGCCAGCAGCCTAATGGGGGAGATGAACACTGAAGCTTTCTTT
TRBJ2-2 | TRBV18 | . | . | CASSRITGELFF | TGTGCCAGCTCACGTATCACCGGGGAGCTGTTTTTT
TRBJ1-6 | TRBV5-1 | . | . | CASSFRDDKASPLHF | TGCGCCAGCAGCTTCCGGGACGATAAAGCTTCACCCCTCCACTTT
TRBJ2-2 | TRBV11-2 | few | TRBD2 | CASSFRTSGNTGELFF | TGTGCCAGCAGTTTCCGGACTAGCGGGAACACCGGGGAGCTGTTTTTT
TRBJ2-1 | TRBV25-1 | . | . | CASRVYNEQFF | TGTGCCAGCAGGGTCTACAATGAGCAGTTCTTC